Detailed here is one T cell receptor (beta chain). As yet, its antigen is unknown. The sample belongs to a study of cytomegalovirus exposure and HLA in healthy donors. Findings of the study overall: Several of the most significant clusters appeared, in a later analysis, to be linked to common viral pathogens.

PCR involved 60 Vbeta and 13 Jbeta primers. Produced via immunoSEQ multiplex PCR; TCRdb's table is partial and in-frame only. The table shows about 130,000 clones, with 70% to 75% occurring only once. Donors were ostensibly healthy at sampling, although undocumented immune exposures were probable. Losses at the gene ends were 5 bases for V and 2 bases for J; bases not matched to a gene: 5. CDR3 length equals 14 residues. Germline V lookup: CDR1 SEHNR, CDR2 FQNEAQ (reference sequence). This TCR was sampled from a male donor in good health and CMV-seronegative. The sequenced sample was PBMCs. V gene TRBV7-9 combines with J gene TRBJ2-7, with TRBD1 identical over 8 bases. DNA for the CDR3: TGTGCCAGCAGCGGAAGACAGGGGCCCTACGAGCAGTACTTC. It yields the protein CASSGRQGPYEQYF.